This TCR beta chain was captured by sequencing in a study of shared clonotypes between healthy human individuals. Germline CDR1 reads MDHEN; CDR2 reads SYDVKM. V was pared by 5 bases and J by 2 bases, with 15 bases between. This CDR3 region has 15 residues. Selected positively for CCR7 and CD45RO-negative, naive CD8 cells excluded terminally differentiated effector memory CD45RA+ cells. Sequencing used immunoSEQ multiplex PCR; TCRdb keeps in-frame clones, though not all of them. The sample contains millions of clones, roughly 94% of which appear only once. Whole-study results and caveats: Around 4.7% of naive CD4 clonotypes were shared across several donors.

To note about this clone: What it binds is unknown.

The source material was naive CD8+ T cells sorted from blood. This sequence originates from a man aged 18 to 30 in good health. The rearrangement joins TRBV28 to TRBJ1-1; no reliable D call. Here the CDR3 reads CASSLALGANTEAFF. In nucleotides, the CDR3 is TGTGCCAGCAGTCTAGCCCTCGGAGCCAACACTGAAGCTTTCTTT.